This record looks at one T cell receptor beta chain sequence and its context. A J-beta primer mix and a sample-barcoded 5' primer were used in a second PCR of roughly 6 to 11 cycles. Each cDNA molecule, via a template-switch adaptor with 12 random nucleotides, was tagged. Every sample gave at least 2.5 million paired-end reads containing CDR3. TCRdb recomputed calls from the 5' RACE reads with MiXCR, one row per CDR3 protein. The table has some 1.8 million distinct CDR3 sequences, about two fifths seen once; the top ten hold 23%. These data originate in a study of blood T cells in healthy people across ages. V lost 2 bases, J lost 0 bases, and 16 bases lay in between. From germline, CDR1 is SGHRS and CDR2 YFSETQ. This CDR3 is 17 amino acids long. Isolating PBMCs gave at least 7 million of these cells per sample.

This chain joins TRBV5-1 and TRBJ2-3; a possible D gene is TRBD2 (6 bases). This TCR was sampled from a human donor in good health. Sample: blood. The CDR3, as DNA: TGCGCCAGCAGCTTTGTCGCGGGGCGGCCTAGCACAGATACGCAGTATTTT. It codes for CASSFVAGRPSTDTQYF.